The 26 T cell receptor beta chains reported below all come from one sample, sequenced in a study of blood T cell repertoires in COVID-19. Measured with immunoSEQ multiplex PCR; TCRdb has only the in-frame clones, and not every one. The sample includes about 200,000 clones, around 85% of them seen just once. The specimen was peripheral blood. The receptors were gathered from a man between 60 and 75 years old with COVID-19, enrolled during active disease.

This clone appeared a few times. V gene TRBV7-9 combines with J gene TRBJ1-2; D call uncertain. V was clipped by 5 bases and J by 4 bases, with 17 bases between them. CDR1 and CDR2 (germline): SEHNR, FQNEAQ (reference sequence). The CDR3 extends over 15 amino acids. This CDR3 is CASSPSVSVLYGYTF. CDR3 DNA sequence: TGTGCCAGCAGCCCCAGTGTGTCTGTGCTCTATGGCTACACCTTC.

Concerning this clone: The sample holds other DNA sequences that translate to the same CDR3. This chain links TRBV5-1 with TRBJ2-2; 9 bases align to TRBD1. The CDR3 runs 15 residues. Germline assignment: CDR1 SGHRS and CDR2 YFSETQ. V lost 0 bases to trimming and J lost 4 bases; unmatched junction nucleotides: 1. The CDR3, as DNA: TGCGCCAGCAGCTTGGGACAGGGGGGCACCGGGGAGCTGTTTTTT. Residues: CASSLGQGGTGELFF.

The genes are TRBV19 and TRBJ1-1, with 7 positions matching TRBD1. The germline CDR1 and CDR2 sequences are LNHDA and SQIVND (reference sequence). The J segment lost 0 bases and the V segment lost 5 bases, leaving 9 bases of the junction unmatched. The CDR3 spans 16 residues. This CDR3 is CASSVGGTAMNTEAFF. CDR3 DNA sequence: TGTGCCAGTAGTGTTGGGGGGACAGCCATGAACACTGAAGCTTTCTTT.

The chain joins TRBV29-1 to TRBJ1-3, with D possibly matching TRBD1 (6 bases). Germline V gene lookup returns CDR1 SQVTM and CDR2 ANQGSEA. CDR3 length: 21 amino acids. V was clipped by 1 base and J by 0 bases, with 28 bases between them. The CDR3: CSVEGKAADSRLSDSGNTIYF. The CDR3 DNA sequence: TGCAGCGTTGAAGGCAAAGCGGCGGACAGTCGCCTCTCCGACTCTGGAAACACCATATATTTT.

J is TRBJ2-1 and V is TRBV3-1 (or the pseudogene TRBV3-2); no clear D gene. The V end was cut by 2 bases, the J end by 11 bases, with 10 bases between. In germline, CDR1 is LGHDT, CDR2 YNNKEL (reference sequence). The CDR3 loop spans 12 amino acids. In DNA form, the CDR3 reads TGTGCCAGCAGCCAAACCCCGGTGAAGCAGTTCTTC. As protein: CASSQTPVKQFF.

This rearrangement joins TRBV12-3 or TRBV12-4 to TRBJ1-1; the D gene is possibly TRBD1 (6 bases). The CDR3 runs 13 residues. Trimming stripped 1 base from V and 10 bases from J, with 13 bases between. The CDR3 region is CASSLGRGFGAFF. CDR3 in DNA: TGTGCCAGCAGTTTAGGAAGGGGGTTCGGAGCTTTCTTT.

This clone was seen a handful of times. This chain uses TRBV5-6 with TRBJ1-2; 9 bases are a match to TRBD1. The CDR3 spans 14 residues. V was pared by 4 bases and J by 9 bases, with 10 bases of the junction left unmatched. Germline assignment: CDR1 SGHDT and CDR2 YYEEEE. For the CDR3, the DNA is TGTGCCAGCAGCCCTCCGGGACAGGGAGGACGCTACACCTTC. Encoded protein: CASSPPGQGGRYTF.

The V and J genes are TRBV5-6 and TRBJ1-1; 9 nucleotides agree with TRBD1. CDR1 SGHDT and CDR2 YYEEEE come from the germline V gene. V lost 4 bases to trimming and J lost 5 bases; unmatched junction nucleotides: 9. The CDR3 extends over 15 amino acids. CDR3 DNA sequence: TGTGCCAGCAGCAGAGGACAGGGGAGGGGTACTGAAGCTTTCTTT. This gives the protein CASSRGQGRGTEAFF.

This clone appeared once. This sequence joins TRBV10-2 and TRBJ1-2; TRBD1 matches at 8 bases. The V and J ends lost 8 bases and 2 bases, in that order; junction bases with no gene match: 4. CDR1 is WSHSY, CDR2 SAAADI, per germline. This CDR3 spans 13 amino acids. This CDR3 is CASGQGGNYGYTF. CDR3 DNA sequence: TGCGCCAGCGGACAGGGAGGGAACTATGGCTACACCTTC.

V gene TRBV7-2 combines with J gene TRBJ1-2, with D tentatively TRBD1 (6 bases). V was pared by 7 bases and J by 4 bases, with 13 bases between. The CDR3 loop spans 13 amino acids. Germline V gene data show CDR1 as SGHTA and CDR2 as FQGNSA. The CDR3 DNA reads TGTGCCAGCATCCCCGGACAGTTCTATGGCTACACCTTC. This gives the protein CASIPGQFYGYTF.

This chain joins TRBV14 and TRBJ2-2; D call uncertain. Germline V lookup: CDR1 SGHDN, CDR2 FVKESK. With 0 bases removed from V and 6 bases from J, the gap between germline ends came to 8 bases. This CDR3 is built from 14 residues. The CDR3 protein is CASSQEMVAGELFF. The CDR3 nucleotides read TGTGCCAGCAGCCAAGAAATGGTAGCCGGGGAGCTGTTTTTT.

This clone was seen only a few times. The CDR3 region is CASSLQGRTEAFF. The CDR3 DNA reads as TGTGCCAGCAGCTTACAGGGGAGAACTGAAGCTTTCTTT. The J gene is TRBJ1-1, the V gene TRBV7-2; possible D gene TRBD1, 6 bases. Germline values: CDR1 SGHTA, CDR2 FQGNSA. This CDR3 comprises 13 residues. Deletions cut 2 bases from V and 5 bases from J, with 9 bases between.

This sequence joins TRBV19 and TRBJ1-1, with D possibly TRBD1 on 5 matching bases. V was pared by 3 bases and J by 1 base, with 6 bases between. The germline CDR1 and CDR2 sequences are LNHDA and SQIVND (reference sequence). The CDR3 has 13 residues. CDR3 in amino acids: CASSIQGNTEAFF. In DNA form, the CDR3 reads TGTGCCAGTAGTATCCAGGGGAACACTGAAGCTTTCTTT.

The chain links TRBV6-6 to TRBJ1-1; TRBD1 matches at 7 bases. The germline CDR1 and CDR2 sequences are MNHNY and SVGAGI (reference sequence). There are 13 residues in the CDR3. The junction had 8 bases not matched to a gene; V was cut back by 11 bases and J by 2 bases. In DNA form, the CDR3 reads TGTGCCCTAAGGGCAGGGGGAAACACTGAAGCTTTCTTT. Translation: CALRAGGNTEAFF.

This clone has more than one count but fewer than ten. The V and J genes are TRBV5-1 and TRBJ2-7; D possibly corresponds to TRBD1 (7 bases). The CDR3 runs 16 residues. Germline V CDR1 and CDR2: SGHRS, YFSETQ. Trimming removed 0 bases at V and 5 bases at J, with 18 bases between. For the CDR3, the DNA is TGCGCCAGCAGCTTGGCCCAGGGGGGTCGGTCCCACGAGCAGTACTTC. It translates to CASSLAQGGRSHEQYF.

The genes are TRBV3-1 (or the pseudogene TRBV3-2) and TRBJ2-5, with 7 bases identical to TRBD1. Germline CDR1 reads LGHDT; CDR2 reads YNNKEL (reference sequence). V gave up 4 bases and J gave up 6 bases; unmatched junction bases: 8. The CDR3 runs 14 residues. Here the CDR3 DNA reads TGTGCCAGCAGCCTCCACGACAGGGTTCAGACCCAGTACTTC. Translating it yields CASSLHDRVQTQYF.

The V gene is TRBV27, the J gene TRBJ1-6; TRBD1 matches at 8 bases. V lost 6 bases and J lost 3; bases outside the gene matches: 7. Per the germline V gene, CDR1 is MNHEY and CDR2 is SMNVEV (reference sequence). CDR3 length equals 16 residues. In DNA form, the CDR3 reads TGTGCCAGCAGCGCTCGGACAGGGATCTATAATTCACCCCTCCACTTT. As protein: CASSARTGIYNSPLHF.

V usage is TRBV5-4 and J usage is TRBJ1-2; 7 nucleotides match TRBD1. Unmatched junction bases numbered 8, after V lost 3 bases and J lost 0 bases. Per the germline V gene, CDR1 is SGHNT and CDR2 is YYREEE (reference sequence). The CDR3 covers 16 residues. CDR3 in DNA: TGTGCCAGCAGCTCCGGGACAGATTACGCTAACTATGGCTACACCTTC. Protein sequence: CASSSGTDYANYGYTF.

CDR3 bases: TGCGCCAGCAGCCGAAGGGGGGAGCAGTTCTTC. Translation gives CASSRRGEQFF. V usage is TRBV4-1 and J usage is TRBJ2-1; weak D call: TRBD1 (6 bases). The CDR3 covers 11 residues. The V end was cut by 4 bases, the J end by 10 bases, with 8 bases between. CDR1 and CDR2 (germline): MGHRA, YSYEKL.

The J gene is TRBJ1-1, the V gene TRBV11-2; perhaps TRBD1 as D (5 bases). Trimming stripped 5 bases from V and 4 bases from J, with 11 bases between. There are 13 residues in the CDR3. Germline V gene lookup returns CDR1 SGHAT and CDR2 FQNNGV. For the CDR3, the DNA is TGTGCCAGCAGCGGGGGGAGCGGCACTGAAGCTTTCTTT. It yields the protein CASSGGSGTEAFF.

V and J are TRBV14 and TRBJ1-1, with D tentatively TRBD1 (5 bases). The CDR3 is made up of 16 amino acids. Trimming shortened V by 0 bases and J by 1 base, and 12 bases separated the two germline ends. Germline V gives CDR1 SGHDN, CDR2 FVKESK. The CDR3 coding sequence is TGTGCCAGCAGCCAAGAGATAAGGGGCCGGAACACTGAAGCTTTCTTT. Its protein is CASSQEIRGRNTEAFF.

V usage is TRBV21-1 and J usage is TRBJ2-4; no DNA check was done on the table's D call, TRBD1. TRBV21-1 is deemed a pseudogene. The CDR3 extends over 15 amino acids. The CDR3 nucleotides are TGTGCCAGCAGCAGCCAGACACGGAACAAAAACATTCAGTACTTC. This codes for CASSSQTRNKNIQYF.

The chain has TRBV24-1 and TRBJ2-3; TRBD2 matches at 13 bases. V dropped 9 bases and J dropped 2; count of bases not matched to a gene: 10. In germline, CDR1 is KGHDR, CDR2 SFDVKD. The CDR3 runs 17 residues. CDR3 amino acids: CATGLAGDYSHTDTQYF. In DNA, the CDR3 is TGTGCCACCGGACTAGCGGGAGACTACTCTCACACAGATACGCAGTATTTT.

The rearrangement joins TRBV5-6 to TRBJ2-7; 8 bases fit TRBD2. The CDR3 spans 16 residues. V trimming: 2 bases; J trimming: 2 bases; junction bases outside the gene matches: 9. The germline V gene has CDR1 SGHDT and CDR2 YYEEEE. The CDR3 protein is CASSLRQTSGAYEQYF. CDR3 DNA sequence: TGTGCCAGCAGCTTACGGCAAACTAGCGGAGCCTACGAGCAGTACTTC.

This clone occurred a few times. The chain carries TRBV27 and TRBJ1-1, with D perhaps matching TRBD1 (5 bases). The CDR3 spans 15 residues. The germline V and J ends were trimmed by 6 bases and 1 base, with 15 bases remaining between them. CDR1 and CDR2 from the germline V gene are MNHEY and SMNVEV (reference sequence). Here the CDR3 reads CASSLRPTGNTEAFF. CDR3 nucleotides: TGTGCCAGCAGCCTCCGACCCACAGGGAACACTGAAGCTTTCTTT.

This chain joins TRBV7-8 and TRBJ1-1; weak D call: TRBD1 (6 bases). The germline V and J ends were trimmed by 0 bases and 5 bases, with 10 bases remaining between them. Germline CDR1 is SGHVS and CDR2 is FQNEAQ. This CDR3 is built from 14 residues. The CDR3 is CASSLANRETEAFF. The CDR3 coding sequence is TGTGCCAGCAGCTTAGCGAACAGGGAGACTGAAGCTTTCTTT.